Each of the 26 T cell receptor beta chains below was sequenced from the same sample in a study of blood T cell repertoires in COVID-19. Profiled with immunoSEQ multiplex PCR; TCRdb holds only in-frame clones, not every one. This sample has roughly 160,000 clones, with approximately 82% found just once. The sequencing sample was made of peripheral blood. These receptors came from a woman at least 80 years old with active or convalescent COVID-19.

The chain employs TRBV6-2 or TRBV6-3 and TRBJ2-1; 10 bases map to TRBD1. From germline, CDR1 is MNHEY and CDR2 SVGEGT. Losses at the gene ends were 2 bases for V and 1 base for J; bases not matched to a gene: 8. This CDR3 contains 18 residues. As DNA, the CDR3 is TGTGCCAGCAGTTACGAATCTGGGACAGGGGTATCCTACAATGAGCAGTTCTTC. Protein sequence: CASSYESGTGVSYNEQFF.

This chain connects TRBV23-1 to TRBJ1-2; unclear D gene. TRBV23-1 belongs to the ORF category, with a function that is uncertain. This CDR3 contains 12 residues. Trimming cost V 6 bases and J 2 bases, with 7 bases left between them. As DNA, the CDR3 is TGCGCCAGCAGAAGCCCCAACTATGGCTACACCTTC. Translation gives CASRSPNYGYTF.

This chain connects TRBV10-3 to TRBJ2-7; D might be TRBD1 (5 bases). The germline gives CDR1 ENHRY, CDR2 SYGVKD. The CDR3 is made up of 17 amino acids. V was shortened by 2 bases and J by 3 bases, with 20 bases between the two germline ends. The CDR3 DNA reads TGTGCCATCAGTGAGCCAACTGGACACCCAGGGATCTACGAGCAGTACTTC. Its protein product is CAISEPTGHPGIYEQYF.

This chain joins TRBV29-1 and TRBJ1-1, with D maybe TRBD1 (5 bases). This CDR3 comprises 12 residues. Germline V CDR1 and CDR2: SQVTM, ANQGSEA. Trimming cost V 7 bases and J 5 bases, with 14 bases left between them. In DNA, the CDR3 is TGCAGCGGCTTGGGGGGATGGACTGAAGCTTTCTTT. Its protein product is CSGLGGWTEAFF.

The gene calls are TRBV11-2 and TRBJ2-7; 8 bases map to TRBD2. Germline assignment: CDR1 SGHAT and CDR2 FQNNGV. The CDR3 spans 15 residues. V was clipped by 6 bases and J by 0 bases; unmatched bases: 7. CDR3 protein: CASSYPGTSSYEQYF. CDR3 in DNA: TGTGCCAGCAGTTATCCCGGGACTAGCTCCTACGAGCAGTACTTC.

This rearrangement joins TRBV9 to TRBJ2-3, with 8 bases that match TRBD2. Per the germline V gene, CDR1 is SGDLS and CDR2 is YYNGEE. CDR3 length: 21 amino acids. V was clipped by 0 bases and J by 0 bases; unmatched bases: 18. The CDR3 nucleotides are TGTGCCAGCAGCGTAGTTCCAGGGGTGCGGGAGGACCCGATTAGCACAGATACGCAGTATTTT. Encoded protein: CASSVVPGVREDPISTDTQYF.

The chain is built from TRBV28 and TRBJ1-1, with D possibly TRBD1 on 5 matching bases. CDR1 and CDR2 from the germline V gene are MDHEN and SYDVKM. Trimming pared 6 bases from V and 4 bases from J, leaving 18 bases between. The CDR3 totals 15 residues. For the CDR3, the DNA is TGTGCCAGCAGGCTCGGGGGGGTGGGCGGCACTGAAGCTTTCTTT. Protein sequence: CASRLGGVGGTEAFF.

This chain joins TRBV24-1 and TRBJ1-5; 7 bases fit TRBD1. The CDR3 is made up of 15 amino acids. V was pared by 5 bases and J by 5 bases, with 8 bases of the junction left unmatched. Per germline, CDR1 KGHDR and CDR2 SFDVKD. The CDR3 DNA follows: TGTGCCACCAGTGGGGCCGACAGGGACCATCAGCCCCAGCATTTT. This codes for CATSGADRDHQPQHF.

The chain links TRBV19 to TRBJ1-4; weak D call: TRBD1 (6 bases). CDR1 and CDR2 (germline): LNHDA, SQIVND (reference sequence). The CDR3 consists of 16 residues. The V and J ends lost 1 base and 8 bases respectively, with 17 bases between them. For the CDR3, the DNA is TGTGCCAGTAGTATAGCCGGCAGGGGCCGTCAAGAAAAACTGTTTTTT. It translates to CASSIAGRGRQEKLFF.

The V gene is TRBV19, the J gene TRBJ2-1, with 10 nucleotides matching TRBD1. This CDR3 is built from 16 residues. With V trimmed by 2 bases and J by 7 bases, 8 bases remained unmatched. In germline, CDR1 is LNHDA, CDR2 SQIVND (reference sequence). The CDR3: CASSIIGTGDENEQFF. The CDR3 DNA sequence: TGTGCCAGTAGTATAATAGGGACAGGGGATGAAAATGAGCAGTTCTTC.

V gene TRBV28 combines with J gene TRBJ2-7; possibly TRBD1 for D (5 bases). CDR1 is MDHEN and CDR2 is SYDVKM in the germline V gene. The CDR3 loop spans 15 amino acids. The V gene lost 6 bases and the J gene lost 1 base, with 16 bases spanning the gap. The DNA of the CDR3 is TGTGCCAGCAGCGCAAGGGGTAGGTGGTCCTACGAGCAGTACTTC. This codes for CASSARGRWSYEQYF. The complete variable domain, with remaining parts taken from reference TRBV28 and TRBJ2-7, reads DVKVTQSSRYLVKRTGEKVFLECVQDMDHENMFWYRQDPGLGLRLIYFSYDVKMKEKGDIPEGYSVSREKKERFSLILESASTNQTSMYLCASSARGRWSYEQYFGPGTRLTVT.

The chain couples TRBV18 to TRBJ1-1, with a weak D call TRBD1 (5 bases). CDR3 size: 15 residues. Germline CDR1 is KGHSH and CDR2 is LQKENI. Trimming stripped 5 bases from V and 10 bases from J, with 23 bases between. The CDR3: CASSFGTKAGMGAFF. The CDR3 nucleotides read TGTGCCAGCTCATTCGGGACTAAAGCGGGGATGGGAGCTTTCTTT.

The J gene is TRBJ1-5, the V gene TRBV6-1; TRBD1 matches at 9 bases. J gave up 6 bases and V 4 bases, and 10 bases lay outside the gene matches. The germline V gene has CDR1 MNHNS and CDR2 SASEGT. The CDR3 runs to 16 residues. In DNA form, the CDR3 reads TGTGCCAGCAGTGGTCCCGGGACAGGGTTCAGTCAGCCCCAGCATTTT. Amino acid sequence: CASSGPGTGFSQPQHF.

This clone was counted once. The gene calls are TRBV3-1 (or the pseudogene TRBV3-2) and TRBJ2-7; D might be TRBD1 (5 bases). The CDR3 length is 16 residues. CDR1 is LGHDT, CDR2 YNNKEL, per germline (reference sequence). Trimming shortened V by 1 base and J by 2 bases, and 15 bases separated the two germline ends. The CDR3 sequence: CASSQVMTDQTYEQYF. The CDR3 DNA reads TGTGCCAGCAGCCAAGTTATGACAGACCAAACCTACGAGCAGTACTTC.

The V and J genes are TRBV3-1 (or the pseudogene TRBV3-2) and TRBJ2-6, with TRBD1 identical over 8 bases. CDR1 is LGHDT and CDR2 is YNNKEL in the germline V gene (reference sequence). J gave up 2 bases and V 7 bases, and 4 bases lay outside the gene matches. There are 15 residues in the CDR3. Here the CDR3 DNA reads TGTGCCAGCACTACAGGGGGTACTGGGGCCAACGTCCTGACTTTC. This codes for CASTTGGTGANVLTF.

The rearrangement links TRBV11-3 to TRBJ2-7; TRBD2 agrees at 8 bases. Germline values: CDR1 SGHNT, CDR2 YENEEA. CDR3 size: 14 residues. Trimming at V came to 1 base and at J to 1 base, leaving 0 bases not matched to a gene. The CDR3 reads CASSLVAGSYEQYF. CDR3 sequence (DNA): TGTGCCAGCAGCTTAGTAGCGGGGTCCTACGAGCAGTACTTC.

The chain has TRBV2 and TRBJ2-3; D perhaps matches TRBD2 (6 bases). V shed 6 bases and J shed 0 bases, with 16 bases lying between them. Germline V lookup: CDR1 SNHLY, CDR2 FYNNEI. The CDR3 is 16 amino acids. The CDR3 DNA follows: TGTGCCAGCAGGTCCCTTCGAGGGACTAGCACAGATACGCAGTATTTT. Its protein is CASRSLRGTSTDTQYF.

The chain employs TRBV3-1 (or the pseudogene TRBV3-2) and TRBJ1-3; D gene unclear. Germline V gives CDR1 LGHDT, CDR2 YNNKEL (reference sequence). Trimming removed 1 base from V and 4 bases from J, with 8 bases in between. There are 14 residues in the CDR3. The CDR3 here is CASSQARRGNTIYF. In nucleotides, the CDR3 is TGTGCCAGCAGCCAAGCCCGTCGGGGAAACACCATATATTTT.

The chain employs TRBV9 and TRBJ2-7, with 11 nucleotides matching TRBD2. The ends lost 4 bases at V and 2 bases at J; junction bases unmatched: 8. The CDR3 loop spans 16 amino acids. Germline values: CDR1 SGDLS, CDR2 YYNGEE. The CDR3 DNA is TGTGCCAGCAGCCTAACCGTAGCGGGAGGGCCCTACGAGCAGTACTTC. It is translated as CASSLTVAGGPYEQYF.

The J gene is TRBJ2-1, the V gene TRBV3-1 (or the pseudogene TRBV3-2); D uncertain. The CDR3 covers 13 residues. From germline, CDR1 is LGHDT and CDR2 YNNKEL (reference sequence). The V end was cut by 1 base, the J end by 9 bases, with 10 bases between. CDR3 loop: CASSQAADREQFF. In nucleotides, the CDR3 is TGTGCCAGCAGCCAAGCTGCGGATCGTGAGCAGTTCTTC.

The chain uses TRBV10-3 and TRBJ2-3, with 8 bases matching TRBD1. Germline lookup yields CDR1 ENHRY and CDR2 SYGVKD. V was pared by 6 bases and J by 4 bases, with 12 bases of the junction left unmatched. This CDR3 has 16 residues. CDR3 sequence reads: CAISTLGQGEADTQYF. In DNA, the CDR3 is TGTGCCATCAGCACATTAGGACAGGGTGAGGCAGATACGCAGTATTTT.

The V gene is TRBV21-1, the J gene TRBJ2-2; the table calls TRBD1, which could not be checked here. TRBV21-1 is described as a pseudogene. CDR3 size: 15 residues. The CDR3 DNA reads TGTGCCAGCTCTAAGTTGGGGGCTCGGGCCGGGGAGCTGTTTTTT. Translated: CASSKLGARAGELFF.

V usage is TRBV7-3 and J usage is TRBJ2-3; D remains unclear. The CDR3 has 13 amino acids. V was trimmed by 6 bases and J by 2 bases, leaving 9 bases between them. Germline V CDR1 and CDR2: SGHTA, FQGTGA. The DNA for the CDR3 is TGTGCCAGCAGGGCCTCGTCCACAGATACGCAGTATTTT. It encodes CASRASSTDTQYF.

This chain joins TRBV24-1 and TRBJ1-1, with a weak D call TRBD1 (5 bases). Between the trimmed V and J ends, which lost 2 bases and 6 bases, there was a span of 6 bases. CDR3 length equals 12 residues. Germline lookup yields CDR1 KGHDR and CDR2 SFDVKD. As DNA, the CDR3 is TGTGCCACCAGTGATTGGGGGGCTGAAGCTTTCTTT. Its translation: CATSDWGAEAFF.

CDR3 residues: CSVPGGGTNEKLFF. The CDR3 DNA sequence: TGCAGCGTCCCGGGGGGAGGTACTAATGAAAAACTGTTTTTT. The V call is TRBV29-1, the J call TRBJ1-4; D is possibly TRBD1 (5 bases). The germline V gene has CDR1 SQVTM and CDR2 ANQGSEA. This CDR3 is 14 amino acids long. V lost 6 bases and J lost 2, with 13 bases in between.

The rearrangement joins TRBV24-1 to TRBJ2-5, with 7 bases lining up with TRBD1. Germline CDR1 and CDR2: KGHDR and SFDVKD. Germline trimming cut 4 bases from V and 2 bases from J; bases unmatched to any gene: 6. The length of the CDR3 is 15 residues. The DNA of the CDR3 is TGTGCCACCAGTGAACCGACAGGGACGCAAGAGACCCAGTACTTC. Translated: CATSEPTGTQETQYF.